Below are 25 T cell receptor beta chains sequenced from a single sample in a study of beta chain features in type 1 diabetes. Every isolated RNA sample was fully reverse transcribed, so sequencing captured expressed TCRB transcripts. Some clones are missing from TCRdb's copy, which holds only in-frame ones; the method was immunoSEQ multiplex PCR. This table has 40,000 to 45,000 clones, about half appearing once. Sequencing was performed on central memory CD4+ T cells from blood. The receptors stem from a woman between 18 and 29 years old in good health.

The chain is built from TRBV7-2 and TRBJ1-2; 7 bases map to TRBD1. CDR3 length equals 13 residues. CDR1 is SGHTA and CDR2 is FQGNSA in the germline V gene. The V and J ends lost 5 bases and 4 bases, in that order; junction bases with no gene match: 4. CDR3 DNA sequence: TGTGCCAGCAGCCGGGACAGCTTCTATGGCTACACCTTC. This translates into CASSRDSFYGYTF.

This sequence joins TRBV7-6 and TRBJ2-7; 8 nucleotides agree with TRBD1. V gave up 3 bases and J gave up 2 bases; unmatched junction bases: 6. Germline V gene lookup returns CDR1 SGHVS and CDR2 FNYEAQ. CDR3 size: 15 residues. The chain's CDR3 is CASSFAGTGTYEQYF. The CDR3 DNA follows: TGTGCCAGCAGCTTCGCAGGGACAGGCACCTACGAGCAGTACTTC.

The J gene is TRBJ2-3, the V gene TRBV29-1; 12 nucleotides line up with TRBD2. The CDR3 totals 16 residues. J was trimmed by 4 bases and V by 4 bases; bases with no gene match: 9. CDR1 SQVTM and CDR2 ANQGSEA come from the germline V gene. The CDR3 bases are TGCAGCGTTGGGGCTAGCGGGGGGGCCGGGGCAGATACGCAGTATTTT. Its protein is CSVGASGGAGADTQYF.

The V call is TRBV2, the J call TRBJ1-2; 7 bases match TRBD1. Germline V gene lookup returns CDR1 SNHLY and CDR2 FYNNEI. The CDR3 is 14 residues long. Trimming took 7 bases from V and 8 from J; bases not matched to a gene: 13. The CDR3 loop is CASTRTGPSGGYTF. The CDR3 coding sequence is TGTGCCAGCACACGGACAGGACCCTCAGGGGGCTACACCTTC.

This sequence joins TRBV11-2 and TRBJ2-1; no definite D call. Trimming stripped 5 bases from V and 5 bases from J, with 10 bases between. There are 13 residues in the CDR3. Germline V CDR1 and CDR2: SGHAT, FQNNGV. CDR3 coding DNA: TGTGCCAGCAGCAACTACCCCGACAATGAGCAGTTCTTC. It encodes CASSNYPDNEQFF. The whole variable domain, remainder taken from reference TRBV11-2 and TRBJ2-1, is EAGVAQSPRYKIIEKRQSVAFWCNPISGHATLYWYQQILGQGPKLLIQFQNNGVVDDSQLPKDRFSAERLKGVDSTLKIQPAKLEDSAVYLCASSNYPDNEQFFGPGTRLTVL.

The chain combines TRBV7-2 with TRBJ2-5; TRBD1 matches 7 bases. V lost 1 base, J lost 4 bases, and 6 bases stayed unmatched. The CDR3 totals 15 residues. CDR1 is SGHTA and CDR2 is FQGNSA in the germline V gene. CDR3 in amino acids: CASSLEGARAETQYF. The CDR3 DNA reads TGTGCCAGCAGCTTAGAGGGGGCGCGGGCAGAGACCCAGTACTTC. Based on the CDR3 plus reference TRBV7-2 and TRBJ2-5, the full variable domain is GAGVSQSPSNKVTEKGKDVELRCDPISGHTALYWYRQSLGQGLEFLIYFQGNSAPDKSGLPSDRFSAERTGGSVSTLTIQRTQQEDSAVYLCASSLEGARAETQYFGPGTRLLVL.

This clone was recorded many times. The CDR3 coding sequence is TGTGCCTGGAGTGTCAGAGGGGGCCTTGGAAACATTCAGTACTTC. Translated: CAWSVRGGLGNIQYF. The V gene is TRBV30, the J gene TRBJ2-4; 7 nucleotides match TRBD1. In germline, CDR1 is GTSNPN, CDR2 SVGIG (reference sequence). V shed 0 bases and J 6 bases; nucleotides not matched to a gene: 8. This CDR3 is 15 amino acids long.

The chain recombines TRBV5-1 with TRBJ2-1, with D maybe TRBD2 (6 bases). The CDR3 length is 15 residues. The V gene lost 1 base and the J gene lost 5 bases, with 13 bases spanning the gap. Per germline, CDR1 SGHRS and CDR2 YFSETQ. The CDR3 spells CASSLFGGLNNEQFF. The CDR3 region has the DNA TGCGCCAGCAGCTTGTTTGGTGGACTAAACAATGAGCAGTTCTTC.

This clone was counted a few times. This chain uses TRBV6-5 with TRBJ1-5, with TRBD1 matching 7 bases. The CDR3 covers 15 residues. Trimming at V came to 6 bases and at J to 1 base, leaving 6 bases not matched to a gene. Germline-derived CDR1 and CDR2 are MNHEY and SVGAGI. CDR3 nucleotides: TGTGCCAGCAGCAGGACAGGACTAAGCAATCAGCCCCAGCATTTT. Amino acids: CASSRTGLSNQPQHF.

V usage is TRBV18 and J usage is TRBJ2-1; 8 bases line up with TRBD1. This CDR3 has 20 amino acids. Germline V gives CDR1 KGHSH, CDR2 LQKENI. With V trimmed by 5 bases and J by 0 bases, 18 bases remained unmatched. The CDR3 region is CASSTKSPQGAGGSYNEQFF. In nucleotides, the CDR3 is TGTGCCAGCTCAACCAAGTCGCCCCAGGGGGCAGGGGGCTCCTACAATGAGCAGTTCTTC.

This chain joins TRBV4-1 and TRBJ2-5; the D is unclear. V gave up 1 base and J gave up 7 bases, with 10 bases separating them. The CDR3 runs 13 residues. Germline V gene sequence: CDR1 MGHRA, CDR2 YSYEKL. In DNA form, the CDR3 reads TGCGCCAGCAGCCAAGGCGATAAAGCGACCCAGTACTTC. This sequence encodes CASSQGDKATQYF.

This chain joins TRBV27 and TRBJ2-7; 11 nucleotides match TRBD2. The J segment lost 4 bases and the V segment lost 4 bases, leaving 12 bases of the junction unmatched. This CDR3 comprises 17 residues. Germline V gives CDR1 MNHEY, CDR2 SMNVEV (reference sequence). Here the CDR3 reads CASSSRPPGTSGYEQYF. The CDR3 bases are TGTGCCAGCAGTTCGCGCCCCCCCGGGACTAGCGGTTACGAGCAGTACTTC.

The CDR3 loop reads CASSLTPYSNQPQHF. CDR3 coding DNA: TGTGCCAGCAGCTTAACACCGTATAGCAATCAGCCCCAGCATTTT. The chain has TRBV7-6 and TRBJ1-5; D gene unclear. V shed 2 bases and J shed 0 bases, with 8 bases lying between them. The V gene's germline CDR1 is SGHVS and CDR2 FNYEAQ. The CDR3 is made up of 15 amino acids.

The chain has TRBV19 and TRBJ2-1, with 11 bases fitting TRBD2. J gave up 12 bases and V 4 bases, and 14 bases lay outside the gene matches. This CDR3 has 16 residues. Germline assignment: CDR1 LNHDA and CDR2 SQIVND (reference sequence). CDR3 nucleotide sequence: TGTGCCAGTAGTACCTGGGGTACTAGCGGGGGACAAGTGCAGTTCTTC. This translates into CASSTWGTSGGQVQFF. Together with reference TRBV19 and TRBJ2-1, the CDR3 gives the full variable domain: DGGITQSPKYLFRKEGQNVTLSCEQNLNHDAMYWYRQDPGQGLRLIYYSQIVNDFQKGDIAEGYSVSREKKESFPLTVTSAQKNPTAFYLCASSTWGTSGGQVQFFGPGTRLTVL.

The genes are TRBV19 and TRBJ1-1, with D tentatively TRBD1 (6 bases). The CDR3 runs to 14 residues. V was cut by 7 bases and J by 5 bases, with 17 bases left in between. The germline gives CDR1 LNHDA, CDR2 SQIVND (reference sequence). Written as DNA, the CDR3 is TGTGCCAGTACCATGGGGACATCCCGGACTGAAGCTTTCTTT. Its translation: CASTMGTSRTEAFF.

This chain links TRBV5-1 with TRBJ2-1, with D maybe TRBD2 (6 bases). The CDR3 runs to 16 residues. CDR1 is SGHRS, CDR2 YFSETQ, per germline. The ends were cut back, 4 bases at V and 6 bases at J, with 20 bases in the middle. CDR3 nucleotides: TGCGCCAGCAGCCGCGGGTGGGGGGAGTATGCCAATGAGCAGTTCTTC. Its translation is CASSRGWGEYANEQFF.

J is TRBJ1-5 and V is TRBV7-3; D unclear. The CDR3 loop spans 15 amino acids. Germline V lookup: CDR1 SGHTA, CDR2 FQGTGA. Trimming stripped 5 bases from V and 1 base from J, with 12 bases between. The CDR3 loop is CASSPGSGSNQPQHF. The CDR3 DNA is TGTGCCAGCAGCCCCGGGTCTGGGAGCAATCAGCCCCAGCATTTT.

A few counts support this clone. This chain links TRBV11-2 with TRBJ2-1; 8 nucleotides match TRBD1. The CDR3 has 15 amino acids. V was clipped by 5 bases and J by 1 base; unmatched bases: 4. From germline, CDR1 is SGHAT and CDR2 FQNNGV. The CDR3 loop is CASSPRQGSYNEQFF. The CDR3 DNA sequence: TGTGCCAGCAGCCCCCGACAGGGGTCCTACAATGAGCAGTTCTTC. Full variable domain (missing parts from reference TRBV11-2 and TRBJ2-1): EAGVAQSPRYKIIEKRQSVAFWCNPISGHATLYWYQQILGQGPKLLIQFQNNGVVDDSQLPKDRFSAERLKGVDSTLKIQPAKLEDSAVYLCASSPRQGSYNEQFFGPGTRLTVL.

This chain links TRBV6-5 with TRBJ2-7; TRBD1 is a possible D gene (7 bases). Germline loops: CDR1 MNHEY, CDR2 SVGAGI. V was clipped by 7 bases and J by 4 bases, with 17 bases between them. CDR3 length: 14 residues. The CDR3 coding sequence is TGTGCCAGCACCAACAGGGGACTTCTTTACGAGCAGTACTTC. It specifies CASTNRGLLYEQYF.

The chain carries TRBV5-6 and TRBJ2-2; TRBD2 agrees at 10 bases. V lost 5 bases, J lost 3 bases, and 7 bases stayed unmatched. CDR3 length: 16 residues. Per the germline V gene, CDR1 is SGHDT and CDR2 is YYEEEE. The CDR3 spells CASRRGLATDTGELFF. The CDR3 DNA follows: TGTGCCAGCAGAAGGGGACTAGCGACAGACACCGGGGAGCTGTTTTTT.

The gene calls are TRBV7-6 and TRBJ2-3, with D unclear. The CDR3 totals 13 residues. Germline V gene lookup returns CDR1 SGHVS and CDR2 FNYEAQ. Trimming took off 5 bases at V and 4 bases at J, with 10 bases between the two ends. CDR3 loop: CASSRSVADTQYF. CDR3 bases: TGTGCCAGCAGCCGTAGTGTCGCAGATACGCAGTATTTT.

This rearrangement joins TRBV28 to TRBJ2-3; TRBD2 is a possible D gene (6 bases). Germline CDR1 MDHEN, CDR2 SYDVKM. The CDR3 totals 12 residues. The V and J ends lost 5 bases and 9 bases respectively, with 12 bases between them. This CDR3 is CASSPPGDTQYF. CDR3 nucleotides: TGTGCCAGCAGTCCTCCGGGAGACACGCAGTATTTT.

The sample holds a few counts of this clone. The genes are TRBV30 and TRBJ1-5; perhaps TRBD1 as D (5 bases). V was pared by 1 base and J by 7 bases, with 11 bases between. Germline lookup yields CDR1 GTSNPN and CDR2 SVGIG (reference sequence). The CDR3 is made up of 13 amino acids. The CDR3: CAWSAGGDQPQHF. CDR3 nucleotides: TGTGCCTGGAGTGCCGGGGGGGACCAGCCCCAGCATTTT. Variable domain in full (rest from reference TRBV30 and TRBJ1-5): SQTIHQWPATLVQPVGSPLSLECTVEGTSNPNLYWYRQAAGRGLQLLFYSVGIGQISSEVPQNLSASRPQDRQFILSSKKLLLSDSGFYLCAWSAGGDQPQHFGDGTRLSIL.

V and J are TRBV6-5 and TRBJ2-7, with TRBD2 identical over 7 bases. J lost 3 bases, V lost 2 bases, and 7 bases had no gene match. CDR3 size: 15 residues. CDR1 and CDR2 from the germline V gene are MNHEY and SVGAGI. Written as DNA, the CDR3 is TGTGCCAGCAGTTACGGGCTAGCGGAGGACTACGAGCAGTACTTC. This sequence encodes CASSYGLAEDYEQYF.

This chain joins TRBV19 and TRBJ2-1; D may be TRBD1 (6 bases). V was trimmed by 3 bases and J by 9 bases, leaving 9 bases between them. Germline V gene sequence: CDR1 LNHDA, CDR2 SQIVND (reference sequence). The CDR3 extends over 12 amino acids. The CDR3 loop reads CASSIQGTEQFF. CDR3 sequence (DNA): TGTGCCAGTAGTATTCAGGGGACTGAGCAGTTCTTC.